One sample yielded the 20 T cell receptor beta chains listed below, sequenced in a study of blood T cell repertoires in COVID-19. Sequenced by immunoSEQ multiplex PCR; TCRdb stores in-frame clones only, minus some. In the table there are 180,000 or so clones, just over 85% of which are singletons. Material for sequencing was peripheral blood. These receptors all stem from a man aged 55 to 70 with acute or convalescent COVID-19.

The chain joins TRBV2 to TRBJ2-2; a weak D match, TRBD1 (6 bases). CDR1 SNHLY and CDR2 FYNNEI come from the germline V gene. Trimming pared 6 bases from V and 4 bases from J, leaving 9 bases between. This CDR3 contains 13 residues. Here the CDR3 reads CASRTGTTGELFF. The CDR3, as DNA: TGTGCCAGCAGGACAGGTACCACCGGGGAGCTGTTTTTT.

This clone appeared a single time. The rearrangement uses TRBV7-9 and TRBJ1-2; D remains unclear. Trimming took 1 base from V and 1 from J, leaving 10 bases between them. CDR3 length equals 15 residues. Germline CDR1 SEHNR, CDR2 FQNEAQ (reference sequence). CDR3 coding DNA: TGTGCCAGCAGCTTAGTTTCAGCGAGTAACTATGGCTACACCTTC. Amino acid sequence: CASSLVSASNYGYTF.

The genes are TRBV5-4 and TRBJ1-1; 9 nucleotides match TRBD1. This CDR3 has 15 amino acids. In germline, CDR1 is SGHNT, CDR2 YYREEE (reference sequence). Unmatched junction bases numbered 7, after V lost 4 bases and J lost 3 bases. CDR3 DNA: TGTGCCAGCAGCGGGGACAGGGTGATACACACTGAAGCTTTCTTT. Protein product: CASSGDRVIHTEAFF.

The chain is built from TRBV24-1 and TRBJ2-3; 12 positions agree with TRBD2. J was trimmed by 5 bases and V by 7 bases; bases with no gene match: 3. The CDR3 sequence is 14 residues long. CDR1 and CDR2 (germline): KGHDR, SFDVKD. The CDR3: CATSLAGGLDTQYF. CDR3 coding DNA: TGTGCCACCAGCCTAGCGGGAGGGCTAGATACGCAGTATTTT.

This chain joins TRBV5-1 and TRBJ2-5, with a possible D match to TRBD2 (7 bases). This CDR3 region has 14 residues. V lost 0 bases and J lost 5, with 11 bases in between. Germline V lookup: CDR1 SGHRS, CDR2 YFSETQ. The DNA of the CDR3 is TGCGCCAGCAGCTTGGGCGGGGGCCCGGAGACCCAGTACTTC. This codes for CASSLGGGPETQYF. Drawing the rest from reference TRBV5-1 and TRBJ2-5, the complete variable domain is KAGVTQTPRYLIKTRGQQVTLSCSPISGHRSVSWYQQTPGQGLQFLFEYFSETQRNKGNFPGRFSGRQFSNSRSEMNVSTLELGDSALYLCASSLGGGPETQYFGPGTRLLVL.

V is TRBV7-8 and J is TRBJ2-5, with 9 nucleotides matching TRBD2. The CDR3 loop spans 17 amino acids. Germline lookup yields CDR1 SGHVS and CDR2 FQNEAQ. The V and J ends lost 5 bases and 5 bases, in that order; junction bases with no gene match: 15. CDR3 nucleotides: TGTGCCAGCAGCCTTAATAGCGGGAGACAAAAGGGGGAGACCCAGTACTTC. This codes for CASSLNSGRQKGETQYF.

The V and J genes are TRBV3-1 (or the pseudogene TRBV3-2) and TRBJ1-4; D perhaps matches TRBD1 (5 bases). V was clipped by 0 bases and J by 3 bases, with 17 bases between them. This CDR3 contains 18 residues. Germline CDR1 reads LGHDT; CDR2 reads YNNKEL (reference sequence). For the CDR3, the DNA is TGTGCCAGCAGCCAAGATCCCCAGGGCTTTAGGGCTAATGAAAAACTGTTTTTT. This encodes CASSQDPQGFRANEKLFF.

This clone was recorded only once. The rearrangement joins TRBV12-3 or TRBV12-4 to TRBJ1-1; a weak D match, TRBD1 (5 bases). V was clipped by 4 bases and J by 6 bases, with 6 bases between them. There are 11 residues in the CDR3. In DNA form, the CDR3 reads TGTGCCAGCAGTTGGGGGGCTGAAGCTTTCTTT. As protein: CASSWGAEAFF.

The chain combines TRBV30 with TRBJ2-1; TRBD2 might be the D (6 bases). This CDR3 contains 15 residues. Trimming took 0 bases from V and 6 from J, leaving 15 bases between them. The V gene's germline CDR1 is GTSNPN and CDR2 SVGIG (reference sequence). Here the CDR3 reads CAWSVPGGTLNEQFF. Here the CDR3 DNA reads TGTGCCTGGAGTGTACCGGGCGGGACTCTCAATGAGCAGTTCTTC.

V is TRBV5-1 and J is TRBJ1-1; D is perhaps TRBD1 (6 bases). This CDR3 contains 13 residues. The V gene lost 7 bases and the J gene lost 0 bases, with 10 bases spanning the gap. Germline V gives CDR1 SGHRS, CDR2 YFSETQ. This CDR3 is CASQGQVNTEAFF. DNA for the CDR3: TGCGCCAGCCAGGGACAAGTGAACACTGAAGCTTTCTTT. Complete variable domain (other parts from reference TRBV5-1 and TRBJ1-1): KAGVTQTPRYLIKTRGQQVTLSCSPISGHRSVSWYQQTPGQGLQFLFEYFSETQRNKGNFPGRFSGRQFSNSRSEMNVSTLELGDSALYLCASQGQVNTEAFFGQGTRLTVV.

The count of this clone is one. The chain recombines TRBV6-5 with TRBJ2-1; 11 positions match TRBD2. Losses at the gene ends were 7 bases for V and 3 bases for J; bases not matched to a gene: 5. The CDR3 length is 15 residues. Germline assignment: CDR1 MNHEY and CDR2 SVGAGI. In DNA form, the CDR3 reads TGTGCCAGCATCCGCGGACTAGCGGGCTACAATGAGCAGTTCTTC. Its translation: CASIRGLAGYNEQFF.

The gene calls are TRBV5-4 and TRBJ2-5; tentatively, D is TRBD2 (7 bases). V dropped 4 bases and J dropped 5 bases, with 15 bases sitting between them. The CDR3 runs to 14 residues. The V gene's germline CDR1 is SGHNT and CDR2 YYREEE (reference sequence). CDR3 coding DNA: TGTGCCAGCAGCGGGGGGGCCCTTGGGGAGACCCAGTACTTC. This translates into CASSGGALGETQYF.

The V and J genes are TRBV5-4 and TRBJ1-2; TRBD1 matches at 8 bases. The length of the CDR3 is 13 residues. The germline gives CDR1 SGHNT, CDR2 YYREEE (reference sequence). V lost 7 bases to trimming and J lost 4 bases; unmatched junction nucleotides: 6. Written as DNA, the CDR3 is TGTGCCAGCGCGACAGGGGAAGGCTATGGCTACACCTTC. Encoded protein: CASATGEGYGYTF.

The V call is TRBV5-1, the J call TRBJ2-5; 9 positions agree with TRBD1. Unmatched junction bases numbered 4, after V lost 5 bases and J lost 2 bases. This CDR3 is 14 amino acids long. Germline loops: CDR1 SGHRS, CDR2 YFSETQ. In DNA, the CDR3 is TGCGCCAGCAGGGCACAGGGGGCACAAGAGACCCAGTACTTC. Its translation: CASRAQGAQETQYF.

The chain recombines TRBV28 with TRBJ1-2; 9 bases line up with TRBD1. CDR3 length: 14 residues. Germline CDR1 MDHEN, CDR2 SYDVKM. J lost 3 bases, V lost 6 bases, and 5 bases had no gene match. CDR3 DNA: TGTGCCAGCAGCTGGACAGGGGTGGACTATGGCTACACCTTC. As protein: CASSWTGVDYGYTF.

The V call is TRBV20-1, the J call TRBJ2-1; 7 bases are shared with TRBD2. Germline V gene sequence: CDR1 DFQATT, CDR2 SNEGSKA (reference sequence). The CDR3 totals 11 residues. V lost 6 bases to trimming and J lost 8 bases; unmatched junction nucleotides: 4. The CDR3 DNA follows: TGCAGTGCCACGACTAGCCATGAGCAGTTCTTC. Amino acid sequence: CSATTSHEQFF.

The V call is TRBV11-2, the J call TRBJ1-1, with D tentatively TRBD1 (6 bases). CDR1 and CDR2 (germline): SGHAT, FQNNGV. The CDR3 runs to 14 residues. V was shortened by 1 base and J by 4 bases, with 10 bases between the two germline ends. This CDR3 reads CASSLVQGFTEAFF. CDR3 sequence (DNA): TGTGCCAGCAGCTTAGTTCAGGGGTTCACTGAAGCTTTCTTT. The complete variable domain, with remaining parts taken from reference TRBV11-2 and TRBJ1-1, reads EAGVAQSPRYKIIEKRQSVAFWCNPISGHATLYWYQQILGQGPKLLIQFQNNGVVDDSQLPKDRFSAERLKGVDSTLKIQPAKLEDSAVYLCASSLVQGFTEAFFGQGTRLTVV.

This clone was seen a single time. The chain is built from TRBV6-6 and TRBJ2-3; TRBD2 matches at 9 bases. The V segment lost 5 bases and the J segment 1 base; nucleotides outside the gene matches: 16. This CDR3 has 19 amino acids. Germline V gene lookup returns CDR1 MNHNY and CDR2 SVGAGI (reference sequence). The CDR3 here is CASSPGAQASGARTDTQYF. The CDR3 DNA reads as TGTGCCAGCAGTCCAGGGGCCCAGGCTAGCGGGGCTCGCACAGATACGCAGTATTTT.

This chain links TRBV28 with TRBJ1-4; maybe TRBD1 (5 bases). The CDR3 loop spans 14 amino acids. Deletions cut 7 bases from V and 5 bases from J, with 14 bases between. CDR1 is MDHEN, CDR2 SYDVKM, per germline. Here the CDR3 reads CASKDSDLNEKLFF. Here the CDR3 DNA reads TGTGCCAGCAAAGACAGCGACCTAAATGAAAAACTGTTTTTT.

This clone was observed a handful of times. The chain links TRBV2 to TRBJ2-7, with D maybe TRBD2 (5 bases). Trimming cost V 6 bases and J 4 bases, with 13 bases left between them. Germline V gives CDR1 SNHLY, CDR2 FYNNEI. The CDR3 is 13 amino acids. CDR3 in DNA: TGTGCCAGCAGCGCGACTACTCGATACGAGCAGTACTTC. Its protein product is CASSATTRYEQYF.